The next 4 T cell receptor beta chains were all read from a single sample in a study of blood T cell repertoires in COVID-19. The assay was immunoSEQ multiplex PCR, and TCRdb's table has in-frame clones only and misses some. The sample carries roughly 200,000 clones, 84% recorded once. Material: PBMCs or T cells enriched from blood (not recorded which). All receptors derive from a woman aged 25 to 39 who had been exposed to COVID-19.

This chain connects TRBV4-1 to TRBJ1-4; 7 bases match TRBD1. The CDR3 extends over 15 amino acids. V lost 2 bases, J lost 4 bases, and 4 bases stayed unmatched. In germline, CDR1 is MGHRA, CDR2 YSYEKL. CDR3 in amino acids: CASSQIAGGNEKLFF. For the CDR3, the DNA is TGCGCCAGCAGCCAAATTGCAGGGGGTAATGAAAAACTGTTTTTT.

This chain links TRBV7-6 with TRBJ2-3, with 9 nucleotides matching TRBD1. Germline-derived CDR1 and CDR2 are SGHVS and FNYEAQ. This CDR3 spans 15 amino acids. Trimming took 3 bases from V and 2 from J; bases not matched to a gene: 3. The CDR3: CASSLWTGVTDTQYF. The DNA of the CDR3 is TGTGCCAGCAGCTTGTGGACAGGGGTCACAGATACGCAGTATTTT.

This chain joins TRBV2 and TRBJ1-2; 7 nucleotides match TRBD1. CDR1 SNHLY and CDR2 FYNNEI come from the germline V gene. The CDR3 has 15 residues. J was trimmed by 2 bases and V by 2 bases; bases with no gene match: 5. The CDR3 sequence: CASSERAGGNYGYTF. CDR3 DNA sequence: TGTGCCAGCAGTGAACGCGCAGGGGGGAACTATGGCTACACCTTC.

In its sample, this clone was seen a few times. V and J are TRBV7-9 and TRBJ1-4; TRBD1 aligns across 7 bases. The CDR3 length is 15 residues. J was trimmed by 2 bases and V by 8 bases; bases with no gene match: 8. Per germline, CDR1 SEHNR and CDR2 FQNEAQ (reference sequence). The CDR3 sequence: CASGQGVMTNEKLFF. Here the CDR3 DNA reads TGTGCCAGCGGGCAGGGGGTAATGACTAATGAAAAACTGTTTTTT.